This T cell receptor (beta chain) was recovered during a study of beta chain features in type 1 diabetes. Notes on the study in general: Equally in patients and controls, shorter templates might have been favored by PCR.

Germline V CDR1 and CDR2: SGHTA, FQGNSA. J gave up 6 bases and V 6 bases, and 8 bases lay outside the gene matches. The CDR3 totals 14 residues. Remarks on this clone: Its antigen is not identified.

Expressed TCRB transcripts were sequenced, since all the RNA that had been isolated was reverse transcribed. Assay used: immunoSEQ multiplex PCR; TCRdb lists only in-frame clones, some missing. This sample has 240,000 or so clones, with under 70% found just once. Sequencing was performed on naive CD4+ T cells from blood. This chain joins TRBV7-2 and TRBJ1-1, with 9 nucleotides matching TRBD1. The TCR comes from a man aged 25-40 years in good health. CDR3 DNA: TGTGCCAGCAGTCTCGACAGGGGGAGACCTGAAGCTTTCTTT. Translated: CASSLDRGRPEAFF.